Included here is one T cell receptor (beta chain) sequence, with context. CDR1 and CDR2 (germline): KGHSH, LQKENI. The CDR3 loop spans 12 amino acids. Trimming took 5 bases from V and 2 from J, leaving 6 bases between them. These data belong to a study of blood T cell repertoires in COVID-19. In the study's own analysis: Amplification of reference gene primers provided the estimated nucleated cell counts. This table comes from immunoSEQ multiplex PCR, and its TCRdb copy is limited to in-frame clones, with some not included. The V and J calls and clone size come from that table; D and trimming were worked out from the DNA. The sample carries 98,000 or so clones, approximately 80% recorded once.

The sequence derives from a man aged 60 to 69 with acute or convalescent COVID-19. V usage is TRBV18 and J usage is TRBJ1-2; the D is unclear. Sequencing was done on a sample of peripheral blood. The CDR3, as DNA: TGTGCCAGCTCAGCAGAAAACTATGGCTACACCTTC. Residues: CASSAENYGYTF. The full variable domain, with the rest looked up from reference TRBV18 and TRBJ1-2, is NAGVMQNPRHLVRRRGQEARLRCSPMKGHSHVYWYRQLPEEGLKFMVYLQKENIIDESGMPKERFSAEFPKEGPSILRIQQVVRGDSAAYFCASSAENYGYTFGSGTRLTVV.